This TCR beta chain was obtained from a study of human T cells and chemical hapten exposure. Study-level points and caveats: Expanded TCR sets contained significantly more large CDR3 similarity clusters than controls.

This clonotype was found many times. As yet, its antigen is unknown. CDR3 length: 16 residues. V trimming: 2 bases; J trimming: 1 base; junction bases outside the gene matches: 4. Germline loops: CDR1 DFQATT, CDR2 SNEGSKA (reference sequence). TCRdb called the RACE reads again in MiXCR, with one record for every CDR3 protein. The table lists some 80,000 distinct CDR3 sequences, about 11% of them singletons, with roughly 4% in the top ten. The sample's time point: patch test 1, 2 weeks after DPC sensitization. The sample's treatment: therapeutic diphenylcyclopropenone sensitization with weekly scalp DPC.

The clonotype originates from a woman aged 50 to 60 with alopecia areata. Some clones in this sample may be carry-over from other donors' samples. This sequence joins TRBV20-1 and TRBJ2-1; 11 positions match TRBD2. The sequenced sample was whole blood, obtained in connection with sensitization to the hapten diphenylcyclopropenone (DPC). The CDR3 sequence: CSARTLAGGSYNEQFF. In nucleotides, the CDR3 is TGCAGTGCTAGAACCCTAGCGGGAGGTTCCTACAATGAGCAGTTCTTC.